Listed here is a single T cell receptor beta chain. Its antigen is as yet unknown. Libraries were prepared by immunoSEQ multiplex PCR; TCRdb keeps only in-frame clonotypes and omits some of them. Among 98,000 or so clones listed, 70% to 85% were seen once. This specimen comes from a study of T cell responses to AZD1222 COVID-19 vaccine. Regarding the study as a whole: Close to half of spike-specific TCRs reportedly recognize unmutated variant regions. Recipients of AZD1222 seropositive at baseline numbered only five or six.

Trimming at V came to 4 bases and at J to 2 bases, leaving 3 bases not matched to a gene. Germline CDR1 reads MNHEY; CDR2 reads SMNVEV (reference sequence). The CDR3 spans 15 residues. The sequencing here drew on peripheral blood, taken 28 days after the second AZD1222 dose. The receptor was derived from an adult who received the AZD1222 COVID-19 vaccine. The chain carries TRBV27 and TRBJ2-2; 8 bases map to TRBD2. The CDR3 protein is CASSWRGANTGELFF. CDR3 nucleotides: TGTGCCAGCAGTTGGCGGGGGGCCAACACCGGGGAGCTGTTTTTT.